This T cell receptor beta chain was sequenced for a study of Ad26.COV2.S vaccination and SARS-CoV-2 variants. On the study more broadly: By the intramuscular route, Ad26.COV2.S was given once, or twice 56 days apart.

Details on this clone: What it recognizes is unknown.

Findings of the study overall: Comparability of non-spike TCR breadth was observed across vaccine and placebo recipients. Measurements of TCR breadth and depth may have given underestimates of the total T cell responses.

Treatment denoted: some 19 received Ad26.COV2.S at low or high dose, single or two shots; about 5 received placebo; per-sample allocation not given. Specimens were obtained on day 63 following the first vaccine or placebo injection. An Ad26 vector was used to express Wuhan-strain SARS-CoV-2 spike as the vaccine. TCRdb keeps only in-frame clones here, not all; method: immunoSEQ multiplex PCR. The sample includes approximately 480,000 clones, around 88% seen only once; the top ten take over 10%. This CDR3 contains 17 residues. J lost 1 base, V lost 6 bases, and 9 bases had no gene match. From germline, CDR1 is SGHDN and CDR2 FVKESK.

This receptor was obtained from a person between 18 and 65 years old who received the Ad26.COV2.S COVID-19 vaccine or a placebo. The V gene is TRBV14, the J gene TRBJ2-2; 9 positions agree with TRBD2. The sequenced sample was peripheral blood, obtained in a trial of Ad26.COV2.S vaccine versus placebo. CDR3 amino acids: CASSQSRLAENTGELFF. CDR3 in DNA: TGTGCCAGCAGTCAATCTCGACTAGCGGAGAACACCGGGGAGCTGTTTTTT.